One T cell receptor (beta chain) is described in this entry. The data belong to a study of tumor-infiltrating lymphocytes in localized non-small cell lung cancer. The protocol was immunoSEQ multiplex PCR, while the TCRdb copy is restricted to in-frame clones and leaves out a portion. The sample carries 5,800 or so clones, about 71% recorded once. The CDR3 runs to 16 residues. In germline, CDR1 is SNHLY, CDR2 FYNNEI. V shed 2 bases and J shed 0 bases, with 8 bases lying between them. The clonotype originates from a human donor with non-small cell lung cancer. The V call is TRBV2, the J call TRBJ2-6; no clear D gene. The source material was uninvolved lung tissue not adjacent to the tumor. CDR3 nucleotide sequence: TGTGCCAGCAGTGAAAGTGGGCTCTCTGGGGCCAACGTCCTGACTTTC. It translates to CASSESGLSGANVLTF.